The 10 T cell receptor beta chains presented below share a single source sample, sequenced in a study of T cell changes during pregnancy in multiple sclerosis. Using immunoSEQ multiplex PCR, the repertoire was profiled, and TCRdb retains in-frame clones only, with some absent. Counted here are 50,000 or so clones, over 80% occurring once; the ten biggest clones make up approximately 0.6%. Material: CD4+ T cells from peripheral blood mononuclear cells, obtained after pregnancy. These receptors originate from a female donor with multiple sclerosis, enrolled in a pregnancy study.

The J gene is TRBJ2-1, the V gene TRBV7-8; 14 bases are shared with TRBD2. Germline lookup yields CDR1 SGHVS and CDR2 FQNEAQ. Trimming removed 3 bases from V and 7 bases from J; junction bases left unmatched: 14. The CDR3 runs to 19 residues. CDR3 sequence reads: CASSFRGTSGSGFRNEQFF. The CDR3 coding sequence is TGTGCCAGCAGCTTTCGCGGGACTAGCGGGAGTGGGTTCAGAAATGAGCAGTTCTTC.

The chain uses TRBV29-1 and TRBJ1-3; 7 bases are shared with TRBD1. The CDR3 is 14 residues long. Unmatched junction bases numbered 5, after V lost 6 bases and J lost 0 bases. Germline-derived CDR1 and CDR2 are SQVTM and ANQGSEA. CDR3 region: CSVGTGVSGNTIYF. The CDR3, as DNA: TGCAGCGTCGGAACAGGGGTCTCTGGAAACACCATATATTTT.

The chain employs TRBV6-5 and TRBJ2-7, with 8 bases fitting TRBD2. This CDR3 region has 15 residues. CDR1 and CDR2 (germline): MNHEY, SVGAGI. The V segment lost 10 bases and the J segment 7 bases; nucleotides outside the gene matches: 18. The CDR3 DNA reads TGTGCCACGGGGGGGATCGGGGGGGGACTTGGAGAGCAGTACTTC. It encodes CATGGIGGGLGEQYF.

The chain combines TRBV18 with TRBJ1-5, with D possibly TRBD1 on 5 matching bases. Trimming pared 2 bases from V and 4 bases from J, leaving 12 bases between. Germline V CDR1 and CDR2: KGHSH, LQKENI. The CDR3 is 15 amino acids. CDR3 amino acids: CASSPDSLGNQPQHF. CDR3 DNA sequence: TGTGCCAGCTCACCAGACAGCCTAGGGAATCAGCCCCAGCATTTT.

J is TRBJ2-7 and V is TRBV18; 11 bases are a match to TRBD1. The CDR3 totals 16 residues. The J segment lost 0 bases and the V segment lost 3 bases, leaving 4 bases of the junction unmatched. Germline V CDR1 and CDR2: KGHSH, LQKENI. The DNA for the CDR3 is TGTGCCAGCTCACCGGGACAGGGGGGCAGCTCCTACGAGCAGTACTTC. Amino acid sequence: CASSPGQGGSSYEQYF.

This chain links TRBV30 with TRBJ2-7; unclear D gene. This CDR3 has 11 residues. Germline loops: CDR1 GTSNPN, CDR2 SVGIG (reference sequence). The V and J ends lost 4 bases and 5 bases respectively, with 9 bases between them. The CDR3 coding sequence is TGTGCCTGGACTCAAAGCGACGAGCAGTACTTC. This translates into CAWTQSDEQYF.

This clone was observed a single time. The chain is built from TRBV4-1 and TRBJ1-2; 12 bases agree with TRBD1. Germline-derived CDR1 and CDR2 are MGHRA and YSYEKL. The CDR3 loop spans 17 amino acids. Trimming removed 4 bases from V and 2 bases from J; junction bases left unmatched: 8. CDR3 region: CASSPFAGTGGNYGYTF. CDR3 in DNA: TGCGCCAGCAGCCCATTCGCCGGGACAGGGGGCAACTATGGCTACACCTTC.

This clone was counted a few times. The rearrangement uses TRBV29-1 and TRBJ2-3; 11 bases agree with TRBD1. V lost 5 bases and J lost 2; bases outside the gene matches: 3. The germline CDR1 and CDR2 sequences are SQVTM and ANQGSEA. The CDR3 runs to 14 residues. CDR3 in amino acids: CSVRDRGYTDTQYF. DNA of the CDR3: TGCAGCGTTCGGGACAGGGGGTACACAGATACGCAGTATTTT.

The J gene is TRBJ2-2, the V gene TRBV30; 10 positions match TRBD2. The CDR3 extends over 15 amino acids. The trim removed 4 bases at V and 6 bases at J, leaving 8 bases unmatched. The germline gives CDR1 GTSNPN, CDR2 SVGIG (reference sequence). The CDR3 protein is CAWKPAGGMAGELFF. The CDR3 DNA is TGTGCCTGGAAACCAGCGGGAGGGATGGCCGGGGAGCTGTTTTTT.

Remarks on this clone: Germline is not matched at one junction end, which may reflect a read error. The V call is TRBV2, the J call TRBJ2-5; the match to TRBD1 covers 9 bases. The CDR3 runs to 13 residues. CDR1 and CDR2 from the germline V gene are SNHLY and FYNNEI. The CDR3, as DNA: TGTGCCAGCAGCCGGGACAGGGTAGAGACCCGGTACTTC. Translated, it gives CASSRDRVETRYF.